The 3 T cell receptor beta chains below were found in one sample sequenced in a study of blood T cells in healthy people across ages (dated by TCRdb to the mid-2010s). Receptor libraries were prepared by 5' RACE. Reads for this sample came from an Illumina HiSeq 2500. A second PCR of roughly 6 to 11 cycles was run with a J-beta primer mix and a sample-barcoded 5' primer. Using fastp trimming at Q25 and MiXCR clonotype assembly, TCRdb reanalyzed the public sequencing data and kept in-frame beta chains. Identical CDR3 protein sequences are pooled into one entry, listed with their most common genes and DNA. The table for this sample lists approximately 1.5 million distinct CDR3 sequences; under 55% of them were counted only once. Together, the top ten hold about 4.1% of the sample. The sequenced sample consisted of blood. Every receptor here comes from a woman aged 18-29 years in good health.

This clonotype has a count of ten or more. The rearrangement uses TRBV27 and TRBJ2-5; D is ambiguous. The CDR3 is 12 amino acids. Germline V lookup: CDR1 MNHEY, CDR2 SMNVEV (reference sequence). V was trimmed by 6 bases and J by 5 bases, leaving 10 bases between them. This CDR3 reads CASSSLGETQYF. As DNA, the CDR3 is TGTGCCAGCAGCTCCCTAGGGGAGACCCAGTACTTC.

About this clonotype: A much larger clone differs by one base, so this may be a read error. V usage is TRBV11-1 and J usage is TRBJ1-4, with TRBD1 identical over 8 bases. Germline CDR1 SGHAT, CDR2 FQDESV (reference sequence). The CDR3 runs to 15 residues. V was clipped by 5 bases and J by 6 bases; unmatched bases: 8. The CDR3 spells CASSALPGGHEKLFF. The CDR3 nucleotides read TGTGCCAGCAGCGCCCTGCCAGGGGGCCATGAAAAACTGTTTTTT.

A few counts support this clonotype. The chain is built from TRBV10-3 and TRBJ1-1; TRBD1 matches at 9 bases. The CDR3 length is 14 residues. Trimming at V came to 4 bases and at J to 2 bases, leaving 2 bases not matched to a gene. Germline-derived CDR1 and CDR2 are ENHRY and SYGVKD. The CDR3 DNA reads TGTGCCATCAGTGTAACAGGGGGCAACACTGAAGCTTTCTTT. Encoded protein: CAISVTGGNTEAFF.